Listed here is a single T cell receptor (beta chain). Its matching antigen is unknown. The data were obtained in a study of a mutant IDH1 vaccine in newly diagnosed glioma. Study-level information: Patients received vaccination from 4-6 weeks after radiotherapy alone, or with temozolomide cycles. Earlier care involved radiotherapy, temozolomide, or both, and the majority received both.

Noted time point: week 5, during vaccination. In the vaccine, a single dose held 300 ug of the mutant IDH1 20-mer peptide, along with topical imiquimod. Regarding the study as a whole: Researchers report vaccine-induced immune responses in approximately 94% of patients.

Trimming took off 5 bases at V and 4 bases at J, with 11 bases between the two ends. The length of the CDR3 is 13 residues. Germline V gene lookup returns CDR1 MNHNS and CDR2 SASEGT. Repertoires were generated with immunoSEQ multiplex PCR, while TCRdb's copy carries only in-frame clones and drops some. This repertoire shows 40,000 to 55,000 clones, around 80% found once; its top ten account for roughly 5%. The sample consisted of PBMCs, taken from a glioma patient whose treatment included an IDH1 peptide vaccine. The chain carries TRBV6-1 and TRBJ1-2, with D hard to call. This sequence was found in a man in his fifties or sixties with glioma. In DNA, the CDR3 is TGTGCCAGCAGTCCTTGGGCAGCCTATGGCTACACCTTC. Its protein product is CASSPWAAYGYTF.